The T cell receptor beta chain under discussion was sequenced for a study of blood T cell repertoires in COVID-19. As for the study in general: Specimens from acute and convalescent COVID-19 originated in the United States, Italy and Spain. In each case, the material was cDNA or gDNA derived from T cells, B-cell-depleted T cells, or PBMCs.

This CDR3 contains 13 residues. Germline CDR1 LGHDT, CDR2 YNNKEL (reference sequence). With 3 bases clipped from V and 5 bases from J, the junction kept 3 bases outside the gene matches. TCRdb's copy holds only in-frame clones and misses some; the assay was immunoSEQ multiplex PCR. The sample contains about 62,000 clones, around 83% of which appear only once. Sequenced input: peripheral blood. The gene calls are TRBV3-1 (or the pseudogene TRBV3-2) and TRBJ1-1; 7 bases match TRBD1. The TCR was taken from a human donor in a cohort sampled during active COVID-19. The CDR3 region has the DNA TGTGCCAGCAGCCAGGGACAGTTAACTGAAGCTTTCTTT. Translating gives CASSQGQLTEAFF.